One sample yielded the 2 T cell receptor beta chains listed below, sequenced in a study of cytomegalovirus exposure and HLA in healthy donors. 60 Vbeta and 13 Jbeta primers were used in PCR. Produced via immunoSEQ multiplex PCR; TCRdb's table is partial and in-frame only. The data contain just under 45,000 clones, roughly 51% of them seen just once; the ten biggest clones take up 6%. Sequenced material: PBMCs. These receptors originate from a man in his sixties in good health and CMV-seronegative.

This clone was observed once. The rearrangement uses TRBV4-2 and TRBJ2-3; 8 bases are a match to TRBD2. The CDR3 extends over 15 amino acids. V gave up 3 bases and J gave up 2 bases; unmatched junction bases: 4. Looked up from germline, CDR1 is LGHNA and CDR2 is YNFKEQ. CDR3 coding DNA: TGTGCCAGCAGCCAGACGGGAGGGAACACAGATACGCAGTATTTT. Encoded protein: CASSQTGGNTDTQYF.

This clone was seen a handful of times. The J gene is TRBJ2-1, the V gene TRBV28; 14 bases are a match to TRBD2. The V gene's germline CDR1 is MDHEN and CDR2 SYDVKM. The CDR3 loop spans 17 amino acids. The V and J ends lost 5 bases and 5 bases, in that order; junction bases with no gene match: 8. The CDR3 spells CASSTPGLAGGHNEQFF. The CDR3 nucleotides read TGTGCCAGCAGTACCCCCGGACTAGCGGGAGGCCACAATGAGCAGTTCTTC. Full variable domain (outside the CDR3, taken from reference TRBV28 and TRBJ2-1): DVKVTQSSRYLVKRTGEKVFLECVQDMDHENMFWYRQDPGLGLRLIYFSYDVKMKEKGDIPEGYSVSREKKERFSLILESASTNQTSMYLCASSTPGLAGGHNEQFFGPGTRLTVL.